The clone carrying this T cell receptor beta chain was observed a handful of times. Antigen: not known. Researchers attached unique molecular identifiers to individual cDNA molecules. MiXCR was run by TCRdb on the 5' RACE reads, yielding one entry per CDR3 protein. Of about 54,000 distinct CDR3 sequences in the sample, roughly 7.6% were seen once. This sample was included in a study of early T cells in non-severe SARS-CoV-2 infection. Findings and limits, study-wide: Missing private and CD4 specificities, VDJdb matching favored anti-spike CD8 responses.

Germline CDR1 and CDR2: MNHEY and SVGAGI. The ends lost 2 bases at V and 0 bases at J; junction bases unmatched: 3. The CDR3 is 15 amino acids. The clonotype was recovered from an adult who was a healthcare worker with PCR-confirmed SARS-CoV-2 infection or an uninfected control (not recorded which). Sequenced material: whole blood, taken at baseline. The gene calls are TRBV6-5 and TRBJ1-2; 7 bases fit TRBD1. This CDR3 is CASSYDREANYGYTF. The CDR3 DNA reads TGTGCCAGCAGTTACGACAGGGAAGCTAACTATGGCTACACCTTC.